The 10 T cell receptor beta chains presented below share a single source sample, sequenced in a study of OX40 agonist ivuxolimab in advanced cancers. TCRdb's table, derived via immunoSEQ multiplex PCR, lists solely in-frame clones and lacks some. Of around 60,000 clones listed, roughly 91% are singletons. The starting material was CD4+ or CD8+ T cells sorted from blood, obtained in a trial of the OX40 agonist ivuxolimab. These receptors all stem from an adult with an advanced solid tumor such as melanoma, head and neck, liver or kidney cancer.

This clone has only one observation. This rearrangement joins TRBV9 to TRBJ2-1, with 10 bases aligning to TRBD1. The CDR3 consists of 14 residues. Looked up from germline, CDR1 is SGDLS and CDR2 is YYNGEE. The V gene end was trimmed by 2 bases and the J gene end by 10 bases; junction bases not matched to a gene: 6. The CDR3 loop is CASSVGTGVYEQFF. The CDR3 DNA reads TGTGCCAGCAGCGTCGGGACAGGGGTTTACGAGCAGTTCTTC.

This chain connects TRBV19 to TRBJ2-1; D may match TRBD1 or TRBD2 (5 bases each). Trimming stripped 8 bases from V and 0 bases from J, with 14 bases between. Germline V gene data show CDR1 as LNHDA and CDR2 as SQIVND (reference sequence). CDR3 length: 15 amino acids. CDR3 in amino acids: CASYGTVSSYNEQFF. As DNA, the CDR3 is TGTGCCAGTTATGGGACCGTAAGCTCCTACAATGAGCAGTTCTTC.

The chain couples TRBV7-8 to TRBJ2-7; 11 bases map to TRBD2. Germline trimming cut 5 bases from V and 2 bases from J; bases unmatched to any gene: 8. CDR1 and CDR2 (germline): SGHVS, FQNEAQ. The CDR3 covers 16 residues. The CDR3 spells CASSQGLAGSTYEQYF. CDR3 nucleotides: TGTGCCAGCAGCCAAGGACTAGCGGGTTCCACCTACGAGCAGTACTTC.

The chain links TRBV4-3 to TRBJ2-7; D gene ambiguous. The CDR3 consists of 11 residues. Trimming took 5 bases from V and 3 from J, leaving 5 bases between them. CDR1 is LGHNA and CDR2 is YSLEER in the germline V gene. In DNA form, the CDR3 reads TGCGCCAGCAGCGACAACTACGAGCAGTACTTC. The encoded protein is CASSDNYEQYF.

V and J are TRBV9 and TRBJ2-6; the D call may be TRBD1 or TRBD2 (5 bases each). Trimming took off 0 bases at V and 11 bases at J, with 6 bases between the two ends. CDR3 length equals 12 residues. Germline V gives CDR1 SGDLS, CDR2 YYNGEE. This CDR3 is CASSVGGYVLTF. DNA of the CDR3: TGTGCCAGCAGCGTAGGGGGGTACGTCCTGACTTTC.

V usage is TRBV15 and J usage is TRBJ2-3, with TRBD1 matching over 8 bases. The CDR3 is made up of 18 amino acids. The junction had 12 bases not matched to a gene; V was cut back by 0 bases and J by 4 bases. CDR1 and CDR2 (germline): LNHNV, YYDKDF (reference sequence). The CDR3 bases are TGTGCCACCAGCAGAGATTCAGGGGGACAGGCCGGGGCAGATACGCAGTATTTT. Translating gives CATSRDSGGQAGADTQYF.

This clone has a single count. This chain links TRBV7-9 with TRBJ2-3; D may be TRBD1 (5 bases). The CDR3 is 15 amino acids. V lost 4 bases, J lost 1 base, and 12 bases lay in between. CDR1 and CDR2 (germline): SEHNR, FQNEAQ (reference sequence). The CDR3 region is CASSWGGGGTDTQYF. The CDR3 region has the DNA TGTGCCAGCAGCTGGGGCGGTGGGGGCACAGATACGCAGTATTTT. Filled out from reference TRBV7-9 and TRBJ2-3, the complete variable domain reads DTGVSQNPRHKITKRGQNVTFRCDPISEHNRLYWYRQTLGQGPEFLTYFQNEAQLEKSRLLSDRFSAERPKGSFSTLEIQRTEQGDSAMYLCASSWGGGGTDTQYFGPGTRLTVL.

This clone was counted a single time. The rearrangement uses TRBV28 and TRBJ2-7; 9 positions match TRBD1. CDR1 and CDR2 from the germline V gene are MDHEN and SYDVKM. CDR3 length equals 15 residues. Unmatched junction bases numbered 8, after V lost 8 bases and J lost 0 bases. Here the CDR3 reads CASSSRQGVSYEQYF. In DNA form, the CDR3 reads TGTGCCAGCTCTTCGAGACAGGGGGTCTCCTACGAGCAGTACTTC.

In DNA form, the CDR3 reads TGTGCCAGCAGCTTAGTCGTTCAGGGCCCCTACGAGCAGTACTTC. This codes for CASSLVVQGPYEQYF. The rearrangement links TRBV7-9 to TRBJ2-7; D is perhaps TRBD1 (5 bases). The V end was cut by 1 base, the J end by 2 bases, with 12 bases between. Germline CDR1 and CDR2: SEHNR and FQNEAQ (reference sequence). The CDR3 extends over 15 amino acids.

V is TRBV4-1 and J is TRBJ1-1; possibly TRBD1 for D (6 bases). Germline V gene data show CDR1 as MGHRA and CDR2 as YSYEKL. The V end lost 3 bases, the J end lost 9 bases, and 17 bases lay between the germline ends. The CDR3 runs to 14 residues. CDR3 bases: TGCGCCAGCAGCCACCTAATCGAGGGGGAAAAAGCTTTCTTT. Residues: CASSHLIEGEKAFF.